These 12 T cell receptor beta chains share one sample of origin, sequenced in a study of T cells in localized non-small cell lung cancer. Clones were read by immunoSEQ multiplex PCR, and TCRdb kept only the in-frame ones, dropping some. The sample carries 45,000 to 55,000 clones, around 77% recorded once. Sequenced material: peripheral blood, taken before any cancer treatment. All receptors come from a man between 40 and 69 years old with stage I squamous cell lung carcinoma.

The V and J genes are TRBV4-2 and TRBJ2-2; D not resolved. CDR1 is LGHNA, CDR2 YNFKEQ, per germline. The CDR3 has 15 amino acids. Between the trimmed V and J ends, which lost 0 bases and 7 bases, there was a span of 12 bases. The CDR3 bases are TGTGCCAGCAGCCAAGAGGCCCGAGTTCGCGGGGAGCTGTTTTTT. Amino acid sequence: CASSQEARVRGELFF.

This sequence joins TRBV25-1 and TRBJ1-2; D not certain. Germline CDR1 MGHDK, CDR2 SYGVNS. The germline V and J ends were trimmed by 1 base and 4 bases, with 13 bases remaining between them. The CDR3 sequence is 15 residues long. CDR3 nucleotides: TGTGCCAGCAGTGAATTGGATGGGGAGAGCTATGGCTACACCTTC. Translated: CASSELDGESYGYTF.

This clone came up many times. The rearrangement links TRBV6-1 to TRBJ1-5; no firm D call. This CDR3 region has 14 residues. From germline, CDR1 is MNHNS and CDR2 SASEGT. V was clipped by 5 bases and J by 11 bases, with 19 bases between them. CDR3 coding DNA: TGTGCCAGCAGTTCAGCCTTCGAGGGTGTAGCCCAGCATTTT. Translated: CASSSAFEGVAQHF.

The genes are TRBV28 and TRBJ2-7, with TRBD1 matching 9 bases. This CDR3 contains 14 residues. The V gene end was trimmed by 5 bases and the J gene end by 6 bases; junction bases not matched to a gene: 8. The germline V gene encodes CDR1 MDHEN and CDR2 SYDVKM. CDR3 DNA: TGTGCCAGCAGTCCCGGGGACAGGGTGATCGAGCAGTACTTC. This gives the protein CASSPGDRVIEQYF. The whole variable domain, remainder taken from reference TRBV28 and TRBJ2-7, is DVKVTQSSRYLVKRTGEKVFLECVQDMDHENMFWYRQDPGLGLRLIYFSYDVKMKEKGDIPEGYSVSREKKERFSLILESASTNQTSMYLCASSPGDRVIEQYFGPGTRLTVT.

The V call is TRBV6-1, the J call TRBJ1-1; possibly TRBD1 for D (6 bases). The germline gives CDR1 MNHNS, CDR2 SASEGT. CDR3 size: 15 residues. V gave up 0 bases and J gave up 13 bases, with 21 bases separating them. This chain's CDR3 is CASSEALRDTPHHFF. The CDR3 bases are TGTGCCAGCAGTGAAGCGCTTAGGGACACCCCGCATCATTTCTTT.

J is TRBJ2-5 and V is TRBV6-5; 9 bases are shared with TRBD1. Germline lookup yields CDR1 MNHEY and CDR2 SVGAGI. The length of the CDR3 is 15 residues. V lost 5 bases and J lost 5; bases outside the gene matches: 9. In nucleotides, the CDR3 is TGTGCCAGCAGTCGAAACAGGGGGCGCGTGGAGACCCAGTACTTC. The encoded protein is CASSRNRGRVETQYF.

The chain is built from TRBV25-1 and TRBJ2-3; 14 bases are shared with TRBD2. The CDR3 contains 16 residues. Looked up from germline, CDR1 is MGHDK and CDR2 is SYGVNS. The junction had 5 bases not matched to a gene; V was cut back by 5 bases and J by 4 bases. The CDR3 reads CASSPTSGGAADTQYF. The CDR3 DNA is TGTGCCAGCAGTCCGACTAGCGGGGGGGCCGCAGATACGCAGTATTTT.

V gene TRBV18 combines with J gene TRBJ2-3; D call uncertain. The CDR3 extends over 14 amino acids. V was cut by 0 bases and J by 3 bases, with 7 bases left in between. Germline V CDR1 and CDR2: KGHSH, LQKENI. The CDR3 DNA reads TGTGCCAGCTCACCACCTAGTAGAACAGATACGCAGTATTTT. It yields the protein CASSPPSRTDTQYF.

As DNA, the CDR3 is TGCGCCAGCAGCTTGCAGTTGAACACTGAAGCTTTCTTT. It encodes CASSLQLNTEAFF. The chain uses TRBV5-1 and TRBJ1-1; no clear D gene. CDR1 is SGHRS, CDR2 YFSETQ, per germline. The CDR3 has 13 amino acids. Trimming stripped 1 base from V and 0 bases from J, with 4 bases between.

This chain links TRBV5-4 with TRBJ1-1; 9 bases align to TRBD1. J gave up 8 bases and V 5 bases, and 10 bases lay outside the gene matches. The length of the CDR3 is 14 residues. Germline values: CDR1 SGHNT, CDR2 YYREEE (reference sequence). This CDR3 reads CASRAPGQGKEAFF. The CDR3 DNA sequence: TGTGCCAGCAGGGCCCCGGGACAGGGTAAAGAAGCTTTCTTT. The full variable domain, rest sourced from reference TRBV5-4 and TRBJ1-1, is ETGVTQSPTHLIKTRGQQVTLRCSSQSGHNTVSWYQQALGQGPQFIFQYYREEENGRGNFPPRFSGLQFPNYSSELNVNALELDDSALYLCASRAPGQGKEAFFGQGTRLTVV.

By share, this clone ranks as large. The chain uses TRBV23-1 and TRBJ1-2; no clear D. TRBV23-1 is treated as an ORF (open reading frame) with a function not yet certain. V shed 10 bases and J shed 5 bases, with 11 bases lying between them. The CDR3 sequence is 11 residues long. The CDR3: CAIQRKYGYTF. CDR3 nucleotide sequence: TGCGCCATCCAACGGAAGTATGGCTACACCTTC.

The chain couples TRBV21-1 to TRBJ2-1; TRBD1 was called by the table and not checked on the DNA. TRBV21-1 is assigned pseudogene status. There are 12 residues in the CDR3. This CDR3 is CASSKMAGSPFF. Written as DNA, the CDR3 is TGTGCCAGCAGCAAAATGGCAGGCTCTCCGTTCTTC.